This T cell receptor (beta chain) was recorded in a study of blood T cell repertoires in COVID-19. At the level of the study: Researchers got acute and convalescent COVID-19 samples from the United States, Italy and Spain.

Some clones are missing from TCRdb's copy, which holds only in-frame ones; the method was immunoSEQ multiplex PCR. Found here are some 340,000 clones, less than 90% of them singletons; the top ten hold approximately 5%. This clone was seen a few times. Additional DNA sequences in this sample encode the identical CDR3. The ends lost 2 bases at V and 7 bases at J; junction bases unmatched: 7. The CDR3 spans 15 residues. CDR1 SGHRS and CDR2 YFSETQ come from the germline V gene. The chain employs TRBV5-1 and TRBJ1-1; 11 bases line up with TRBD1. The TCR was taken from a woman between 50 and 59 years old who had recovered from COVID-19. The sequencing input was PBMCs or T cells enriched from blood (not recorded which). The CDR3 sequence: CASSLKGQGASEAFF. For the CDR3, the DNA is TGCGCCAGCAGCTTAAAAGGACAGGGGGCAAGTGAAGCTTTCTTT.